This TCR beta chain is drawn from a study of blood T cell repertoires in COVID-19. The table came from immunoSEQ multiplex PCR; TCRdb's copy has only in-frame clones and leaves some out. The data hold under 200,000 clones, with 80% to 95% observed a single time. The CDR3 extends over 11 amino acids. The germline V gene has CDR1 SQVTM and CDR2 ANQGSEA. The V and J ends lost 4 bases and 8 bases respectively, with 11 bases between them. This clone was detected only a few times. The receptor was isolated from a man aged 45 to 65 with acute or convalescent COVID-19. Sequencing was done on a sample of peripheral blood. The chain recombines TRBV29-1 with TRBJ1-2; D remains ambiguous. The DNA of the CDR3 is TGCAGCGTTGTTGAGGGTGGAGGCTACACCTTC. It codes for CSVVEGGGYTF.